This TCR beta chain was retrieved from a study of CD8+ T cells in alopecia areata. Study at large: Each day, treated patients took oral tofacitinib twice, at 5 to 10 mg per dose. Whole-study findings and limits: Normal scalp had lower clonality than lesional scalp, with alopecia totalis/universalis lesions showing this most strongly. Sharing of TCR sequences between patients (possibly for HLA-related reasons) was less clear than in mice.

RNA was isolated and reverse transcribed to cDNA, the sequencing template. Sequencing was performed with immunoSEQ multiplex PCR; in TCRdb, only in-frame clones are kept and a portion is missing. The sample carries hundreds of thousands of clones, 67% recorded once. In regard to this clone: Its antigen is as yet unknown.

This CDR3 region has 12 residues. Trimming took off 2 bases at V and 6 bases at J, with 8 bases between the two ends. Germline V gene data show CDR1 as GTSNPN and CDR2 as SVGIG (reference sequence). This chain joins TRBV30 and TRBJ2-1; no firm D call. The sequence was collected from a human donor with alopecia areata. The sample was CD4+ T cells sorted from blood, taken at week 0. As DNA, the CDR3 is TGTGCCTGGAGTCTTTGGGCCAATGAGCAGTTCTTC. This sequence encodes CAWSLWANEQFF.